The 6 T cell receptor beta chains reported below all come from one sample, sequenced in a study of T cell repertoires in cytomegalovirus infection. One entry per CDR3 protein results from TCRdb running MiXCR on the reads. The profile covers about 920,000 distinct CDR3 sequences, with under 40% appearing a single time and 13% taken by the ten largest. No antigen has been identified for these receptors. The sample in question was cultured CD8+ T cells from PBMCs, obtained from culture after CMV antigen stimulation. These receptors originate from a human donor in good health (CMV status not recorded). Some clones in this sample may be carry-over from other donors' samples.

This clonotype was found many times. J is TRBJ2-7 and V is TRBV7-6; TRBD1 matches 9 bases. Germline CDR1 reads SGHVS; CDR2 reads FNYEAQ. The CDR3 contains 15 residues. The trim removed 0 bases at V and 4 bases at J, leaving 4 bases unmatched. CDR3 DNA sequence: TGTGCCAGCAGCTTAGCAGGACAGGGGCTGTACGAGCAGTACTTC. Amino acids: CASSLAGQGLYEQYF.

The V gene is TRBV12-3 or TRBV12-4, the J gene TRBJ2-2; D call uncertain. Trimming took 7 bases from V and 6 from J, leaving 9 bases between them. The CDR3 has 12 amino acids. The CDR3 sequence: CASTTPPGELFF. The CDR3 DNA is TGTGCCAGCACCACACCTCCCGGGGAGCTGTTTTTT.

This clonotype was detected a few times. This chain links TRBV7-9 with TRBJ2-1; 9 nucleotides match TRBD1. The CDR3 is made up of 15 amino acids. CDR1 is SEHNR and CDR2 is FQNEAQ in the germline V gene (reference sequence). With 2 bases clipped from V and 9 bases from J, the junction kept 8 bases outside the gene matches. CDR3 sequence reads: CASSLRDRDFAEQFF. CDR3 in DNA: TGTGCCAGCAGCTTACGGGACAGGGACTTTGCTGAGCAGTTCTTC.

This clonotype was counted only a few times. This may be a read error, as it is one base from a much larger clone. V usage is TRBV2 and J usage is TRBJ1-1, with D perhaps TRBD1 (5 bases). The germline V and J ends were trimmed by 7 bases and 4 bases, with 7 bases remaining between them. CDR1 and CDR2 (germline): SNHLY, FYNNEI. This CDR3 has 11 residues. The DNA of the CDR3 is TGTGCCAGCAAAGGGGCCACTGAAGCTTTCTTT. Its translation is CASKGATEAFF.

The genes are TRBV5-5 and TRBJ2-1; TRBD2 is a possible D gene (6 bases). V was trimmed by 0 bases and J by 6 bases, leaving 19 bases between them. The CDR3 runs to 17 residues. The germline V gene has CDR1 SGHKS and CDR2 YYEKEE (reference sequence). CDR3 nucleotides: TGTGCCAGCAGCTTGGCCTCGCTAGCGCTGACGATCAATGAGCAGTTCTTC. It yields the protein CASSLASLALTINEQFF.

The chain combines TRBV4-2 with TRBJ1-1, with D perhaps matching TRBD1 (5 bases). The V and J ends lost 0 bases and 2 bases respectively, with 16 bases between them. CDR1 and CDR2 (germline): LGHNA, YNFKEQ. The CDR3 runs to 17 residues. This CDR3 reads CASSQEARGLYNTEAFF. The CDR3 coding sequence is TGTGCCAGCAGCCAAGAGGCTCGGGGCTTATACAACACTGAAGCTTTCTTT.